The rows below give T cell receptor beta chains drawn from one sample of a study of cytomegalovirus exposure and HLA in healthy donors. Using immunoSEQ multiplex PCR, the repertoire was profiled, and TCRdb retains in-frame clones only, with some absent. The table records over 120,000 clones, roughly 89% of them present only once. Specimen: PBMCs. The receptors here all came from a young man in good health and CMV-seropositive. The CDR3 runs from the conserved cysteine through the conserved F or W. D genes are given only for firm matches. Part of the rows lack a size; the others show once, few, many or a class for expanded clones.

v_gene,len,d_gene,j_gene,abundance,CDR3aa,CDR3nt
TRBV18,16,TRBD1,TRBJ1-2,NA,CASSSYTGGEGYGYTF,TGTGCCAGCTCATCATACACAGGGGGCGAAGGCTATGGCTACACCTTC
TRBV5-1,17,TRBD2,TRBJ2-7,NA,CASSLEASGLGIYEQYF,TGCGCCAGCAGCTTGGAGGCTAGCGGGTTGGGTATCTACGAGCAGTACTTC
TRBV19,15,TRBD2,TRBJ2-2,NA,CASRKGGRVAGELFF,TGTGCCAGTCGTAAAGGCGGGAGAGTCGCCGGGGAGCTGTTTTTT
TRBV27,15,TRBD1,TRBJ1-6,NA,CASSVDRGLNSPLHF,TGTGCCAGCAGTGTCGACAGGGGATTAAATTCACCCCTCCACTTT
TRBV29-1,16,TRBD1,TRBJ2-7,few,CSVEGTGLLSSYEQYF,TGCAGCGTTGAGGGGACAGGATTACTTAGCTCCTACGAGCAGTACTTC
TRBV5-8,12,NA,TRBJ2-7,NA,CASSFESYEQYF,TGTGCCAGCAGTTTCGAGAGCTACGAGCAGTACTTC
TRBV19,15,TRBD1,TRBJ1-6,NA,CASSIGTGGISPLHF,TGTGCCAGTAGTATAGGAACAGGGGGTATTTCACCCCTCCACTTT
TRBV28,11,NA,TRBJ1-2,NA,CASLGAYGYTF,TGTGCCAGCCTGGGGGCTTATGGCTACACCTTC
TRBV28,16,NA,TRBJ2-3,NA,CASSLLGGRSTDTQYF,TGTGCCAGCAGTTTACTGGGGGGGCGTAGCACAGATACGCAGTATTTT
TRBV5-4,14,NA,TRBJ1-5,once,CASSLAGGNQPQHF,TGTGCCAGCAGCTTGGCAGGGGGCAATCAGCCCCAGCATTTT
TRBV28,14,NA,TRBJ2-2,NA,CASSLETNTGELFF,TGTGCCAGCAGTTTGGAGACGAACACCGGGGAGCTGTTTTTT
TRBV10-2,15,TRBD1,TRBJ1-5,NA,CASSEAGGKNQPQHF,TGCGCCAGCAGTGAGGCAGGGGGCAAGAATCAGCCCCAGCATTTT
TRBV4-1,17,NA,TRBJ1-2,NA,CASSQSLVGGAGNGYTF,TGCGCCAGCAGCCAAAGCCTCGTTGGGGGGGCAGGTAACGGCTACACCTTC
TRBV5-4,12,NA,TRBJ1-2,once,CASSLARAGYTF,TGTGCCAGCAGCTTGGCGCGGGCTGGCTACACCTTC
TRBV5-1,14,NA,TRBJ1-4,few,CASSLEAGGEKLFF,TGCGCCAGCAGCTTGGAGGCAGGAGGAGAAAAACTGTTTTTT